The rows below give T cell receptor beta chains drawn from one sample of a study of blood T cell repertoires in COVID-19. Some clones are missing from TCRdb's copy, which holds only in-frame ones; the method was immunoSEQ multiplex PCR. There are 75,000 to 95,000 clones in the sample; approximately 80% occur only once, and 3.4% lies in the top ten. Material: peripheral blood. Receptor source: a man in his forties or fifties with acute or convalescent COVID-19. The CDR3 runs from the conserved cysteine through the conserved F or W. A D gene is named only where the DNA matches it firmly. Clone size appears in some rows only: once, few, many, or a class for an expanded clone.

J gene: TRBJ2-1
D gene: -
V gene: TRBV5-1
clone size: -
CDR3 protein: CASSLGQDYNEQFF
CDR3 DNA: TGCGCCAGCAGCTTGGGACAGGACTACAATGAGCAGTTCTTC

J gene: TRBJ2-1
D gene: TRBD2
V gene: TRBV6-2/TRBV6-3
clone size: -
CDR3 protein: CASSWEKSGGVGRRNEQFF
CDR3 DNA: TGTGCCAGCAGTTGGGAAAAAAGCGGGGGGGTCGGGAGACGCAATGAGCAGTTCTTC

J gene: TRBJ2-3
D gene: TRBD1
V gene: TRBV11-2
clone size: -
CDR3 protein: CASSLGQSSTDTQYF
CDR3 DNA: TGTGCCAGCAGCCTGGGACAGTCCAGCACAGATACGCAGTATTTT

J gene: TRBJ2-1
D gene: TRBD2
V gene: TRBV5-1
clone size: -
CDR3 protein: CASSLGLAGGYNEQFF
CDR3 DNA: TGCGCCAGCAGCTTGGGACTAGCGGGAGGATACAATGAGCAGTTCTTC

J gene: TRBJ2-3
D gene: TRBD2
V gene: TRBV5-1
clone size: -
CDR3 protein: CASSLGGLAGVVDTQYF
CDR3 DNA: TGCGCCAGCAGCTTGGGAGGACTAGCGGGAGTAGTGGATACGCAGTATTTT

J gene: TRBJ2-5
D gene: -
V gene: TRBV7-2
clone size: -
CDR3 protein: CASSLGPEETQYF
CDR3 DNA: TGTGCCAGCAGCTTAGGTCCCGAAGAGACCCAGTACTTC

J gene: TRBJ2-2
D gene: TRBD2
V gene: TRBV4-1
clone size: -
CDR3 protein: CASSQVVGLAGGRNTGELFF
CDR3 DNA: TGCGCCAGCAGCCAAGTGGTTGGACTAGCGGGGGGGCGGAACACCGGGGAGCTGTTTTTT

J gene: TRBJ2-3
D gene: -
V gene: TRBV9
clone size: -
CDR3 protein: CASSVREGGYTDTQYF
CDR3 DNA: TGTGCCAGCAGCGTAAGAGAAGGGGGTTATACAGATACGCAGTATTTT

J gene: TRBJ2-5
D gene: -
V gene: TRBV10-3
clone size: -
CDR3 protein: CAINTDNQETQYF
CDR3 DNA: TGTGCCATTAACACGGACAATCAAGAGACCCAGTACTTC

J gene: TRBJ2-1
D gene: TRBD1
V gene: TRBV5-5
clone size: -
CDR3 protein: CASSGGQGSHYNEQFF
CDR3 DNA: TGTGCCAGCAGCGGCGGACAGGGGTCCCACTACAATGAGCAGTTCTTC

J gene: TRBJ1-6
D gene: -
V gene: TRBV28
clone size: -
CDR3 protein: CASNPGANSPLHF
CDR3 DNA: TGTGCCAGCAATCCCGGAGCTAATTCACCCCTCCACTTT

J gene: TRBJ2-2
D gene: -
V gene: TRBV4-3
clone size: -
CDR3 protein: CASSQAVWGQGTGELFF
CDR3 DNA: TGCGCCAGCAGCCAAGCGGTTTGGGGGCAGGGCACCGGGGAGCTGTTTTTT

J gene: TRBJ2-7
D gene: TRBD2
V gene: TRBV6-2/TRBV6-3
clone size: once
CDR3 protein: CASSYDREASYEQYF
CDR3 DNA: TGTGCCAGCAGTTACGACCGGGAGGCGAGCTACGAGCAGTACTTC

J gene: TRBJ2-7
D gene: TRBD2
V gene: TRBV4-3
clone size: -
CDR3 protein: CASSQVAGGPGAYEQYF
CDR3 DNA: TGCGCCAGCAGCCAGGTAGCGGGGGGGCCGGGTGCGTACGAGCAGTACTTC

J gene: TRBJ1-1
D gene: -
V gene: TRBV20-1
clone size: -
CDR3 protein: CTPSPEAFF
CDR3 DNA: TGCACCCCATCCCCCGAAGCTTTCTTT

J gene: TRBJ1-1
D gene: -
V gene: TRBV14
clone size: -
CDR3 protein: CASSQSWATEAFF
CDR3 DNA: TGTGCCAGCAGCCAATCTTGGGCAACTGAAGCTTTCTTT

J gene: TRBJ1-5
D gene: -
V gene: TRBV28
clone size: once
CDR3 protein: CASSYTARVTNQPQHF
CDR3 DNA: TGTGCCAGCAGTTACACCGCCCGGGTCACCAATCAGCCCCAGCATTTT

J gene: TRBJ1-5
D gene: -
V gene: TRBV19
clone size: -
CDR3 protein: CASSRGSNQPQHF
CDR3 DNA: TGTGCCAGTAGTCGGGGGAGCAATCAGCCCCAGCATTTT

J gene: TRBJ2-3
D gene: TRBD1
V gene: TRBV27
clone size: once
CDR3 protein: CASSPRGTGTYTQYF
CDR3 DNA: TGTGCCAGCAGCCCAAGAGGGACAGGCACGTATACGCAGTATTTT

J gene: TRBJ2-7
D gene: -
V gene: TRBV6-1
clone size: -
CDR3 protein: CASSEGGTSYEQYF
CDR3 DNA: TGTGCCAGCAGTGAAGGGGGCACCTCCTACGAGCAGTACTTC

J gene: TRBJ2-7
D gene: -
V gene: TRBV18
clone size: -
CDR3 protein: CASSPRADATSYEQYF
CDR3 DNA: TGTGCCAGCTCACCACGAGCGGACGCAACATCCTACGAGCAGTACTTC

J gene: TRBJ1-3
D gene: -
V gene: TRBV30
clone size: -
CDR3 protein: CALAPTWGENTIYF
CDR3 DNA: TGTGCCTTGGCCCCTACTTGGGGGGAGAACACCATATATTTT

J gene: TRBJ2-3
D gene: -
V gene: TRBV21-1
clone size: -
CDR3 protein: CASSKVRGRVADTQYF
CDR3 DNA: TGTGCCAGCAGCAAAGTTCGCGGGAGGGTCGCAGATACGCAGTATTTT

J gene: TRBJ2-5
D gene: -
V gene: TRBV5-1
clone size: -
CDR3 protein: CASSLTVGALETQYF
CDR3 DNA: TGCGCCAGCAGCTTGACCGTTGGTGCGTTAGAGACCCAGTACTTC

J gene: TRBJ1-1
D gene: -
V gene: TRBV19
clone size: -
CDR3 protein: CASSIIRSEAFF
CDR3 DNA: TGTGCCAGTAGTATCATCCGTAGTGAAGCTTTCTTT

J gene: TRBJ2-5
D gene: -
V gene: TRBV27
clone size: -
CDR3 protein: CASSLHRGAGGETQYF
CDR3 DNA: TGTGCCAGCAGTCTCCACCGGGGCGCAGGGGGGGAGACCCAGTACTTC

J gene: TRBJ2-2
D gene: TRBD2
V gene: TRBV9
clone size: -
CDR3 protein: CASSVEGGGNTGELFF
CDR3 DNA: TGTGCCAGCAGCGTAGAGGGCGGGGGGAACACCGGGGAGCTGTTTTTT

J gene: TRBJ1-5
D gene: -
V gene: TRBV5-8
clone size: -
CDR3 protein: CASSFNSLSNQPQHF
CDR3 DNA: TGTGCCAGCAGCTTTAACAGCCTTAGCAATCAGCCCCAGCATTTT

J gene: TRBJ2-3
D gene: TRBD2
V gene: TRBV6-5
clone size: -
CDR3 protein: CASSYSLAGPDTQYF
CDR3 DNA: TGTGCCAGCAGTTATTCTCTAGCGGGACCAGATACGCAGTATTTT

J gene: TRBJ2-1
D gene: TRBD2
V gene: TRBV5-4
clone size: -
CDR3 protein: CASSETSGTYNEQFF
CDR3 DNA: TGTGCCAGCAGCGAAACTAGCGGCACCTACAATGAGCAGTTCTTC